This T cell receptor beta chain was captured in a study of regulatory T cells in long-lasting Graves disease. Study results and caveats: Less diverse TCR repertoires were seen in persistent Graves' patients than in newly diagnosed ones.

This clonotype was found many times. Its specificity is unknown. Specified time point: persistent/refractory GD, antithyroid drugs over 5 years with positive TRAb. RNA from PBMCs was the source of the TCR library. Per American Thyroid Association guidelines, Graves' disease was diagnosed. The V end was cut by 9 bases, the J end by 8 bases, with 25 bases between. This CDR3 region has 15 residues. Germline values: CDR1 SNHLY, CDR2 FYNNEI. HTBI primers from iRepertoire and Arm-PCR of CDR3 regions yielded the TCR beta libraries. Each CDR3 protein gets one entry after TCRdb re-called the multiplex PCR reads with MiXCR. The sample lists 350,000 to 500,000 distinct CDR3 sequences, around 23% occurring once.

The receptor was isolated from a female donor with Graves disease. This chain links TRBV2 with TRBJ1-1; D is uncertain. Sequencing used peripheral blood mononuclear cells (PBMCs), obtained when the disease was refractory, from a patient treated with antithyroid drugs. The CDR3 reads CASQRIGIGDSEAFF. The CDR3 region has the DNA TGTGCCAGTCAGAGGATCGGGATTGGGGATAGCGAAGCTTTCTTT.